This entry concerns a single T cell receptor beta chain. Its binding antigen is unknown. No clone much larger than this one lies a single base away; base qualities are absent. The germline V gene provides CDR1 SGHRS and CDR2 YFSETQ. V is cut by 2 bases and J by 6 bases, and the space between the germline ends is 14 bases. The cysteine opens and the phenylalanine closes a CDR3 of 14 amino acids. The CDR3 DNA has 42 bases and is translated from base 1. The data derive from a study of T cell responses to AZD1222 COVID-19 vaccine (dated by TCRdb to about 2021). Notes on the research overall: AZD1222 recipients with second doses at about 4 weeks or about 12 weeks were pooled, because spike-specific TCR depth and breadth did not differ between schedules. A total of around 240 trial participants underwent TCR sequencing, of whom about 200 had received two doses of AZD1222 and some 25 had received two doses of the MenACWY control vaccine. Trial participants were enrolled by age into subgroups of 18-55, 56-69 and 70-plus years, and around 140, 26 and 57 TCR-sequenced participants, respectively, were included in these subgroups.

The sample's time point label, in plain terms: baseline before first vaccination. The vaccinee samples were drawn from two UK trials, COV001 and COV002, one of which was a single-blind randomized controlled phase 2/3 trial testing AZD1222 (ChAdOx1 nCoV-19) in healthy adults. For TCRbeta chain sequencing, PBMC samples were collected from trial participants at day 0 and at day 28 after the second dose. The CDR3 regions of human TCRbeta chains were subjected to immunosequencing. Concerning the study's data processing: TCRs in the repertoires were compared against a reference library of SARS-CoV-2-specific TCRs that had been generated with the MIRA antigen-specificity platform. Breadth was defined as the fraction of unique TCRs that were SARS-CoV-2-associated. Depth was defined as the fraction of total T cells that were SARS-CoV-2-associated. Using the MIRA data, each spike-specific TCR was mapped to the spike region that the TCR reacts to and placed in a CD4 or CD8 class. Log10-transformed breadth and depth values were compared by one-way ANOVA with Sidak's multiple comparisons tests. Sourced from immuneACCESS, this table was stored by TCRdb with only in-frame sequences that have V and J called. A share of the clones is absent; for the studies checked, an unresolved V gene accounts for under half, and the remainder has no known explanation. The DNA gave D and trimming, while V, J and clone size come from that table. For this sample there are roughly 100,000 clones; approximately 88% appear just once. About 8.7% of the sample lies in the top ten.

What the study reported, not specific to this receptor: Reportedly, almost half of the unique spike-specific TCRs recognized epitopes lying outside the regions that are mutated in the B.1.351 and B.1.1.7 variants. The vaccine-associated CD4 TCRs covered the entire spike protein, and the dominant responses fell in regions 160-218 and 743-854. Participants were mostly white British, with more females than males. The authors suggested clonal diversity may have been underestimated. Because no samples from the day 14 peak response were available, repertoires could be characterized only after the peak T cell response. Only a handful of AZD1222 recipients were SARS-CoV-2 seropositive at baseline, limiting conclusions about previously exposed vaccinees. The 56-69-year group was small, and its depth increase did not reach significance, likely because of low power. A significant rise in spike-specific TCR breadth and depth was observed after two AZD1222 doses relative to day 0 and relative to MenACWY recipients.

This receptor chain uses TRBV5-1 and TRBJ1-1; too little of a D gene remains to name it. The receptor was derived from an adult in good health. The source was peripheral blood, collected on day 0 of AZD1222 vaccination. The CDR3 loop reads CASSLPGPVSEAFF. The DNA sequence is given as TGCGCCAGCAGCTTACCGGGCCCCGTGTCTGAAGCTTTCTTT.